This T cell receptor (beta chain) was found in a study of beta chain features in type 1 diabetes. Findings and caveats of the study: Moderate yet significant TCRB CDR3 shortening was seen in Type 1 diabetes patients in all four CD4+ subsets. PCR might favor shorter templates, equally in patients and controls.

About this clone itself: Its antigen is not known.

Sort purity for all populations was recorded as exceeding 98%. CDR1 SGDLS and CDR2 YYNGEE come from the germline V gene. The junction had 14 bases not matched to a gene; V was cut back by 5 bases and J by 7 bases. This CDR3 region has 16 residues. TCRB transcripts that were expressed got sequenced, as all of the isolated RNA had been reverse transcribed. This table comes from immunoSEQ multiplex PCR, and its TCRdb copy is limited to in-frame clones, with some not included. Among 150,000 to 200,000 clones listed, approximately 8.4% were seen once. This TCR derives from a woman younger than 30 in good health. What was sequenced was central memory CD4+ T cells from blood. The rearrangement links TRBV9 to TRBJ2-1; 8 bases align to TRBD1. CDR3 coding DNA: TGTGCCAGCAGTCGTAGTGCAGGGGGCGAAGTTAATGAGCAGTTCTTC. Protein: CASSRSAGGEVNEQFF.